The 16 T cell receptor beta chains listed next were all sequenced from one sample in a study of blood T cell repertoires in COVID-19. Using immunoSEQ multiplex PCR, the repertoire was profiled, and TCRdb retains in-frame clones only, with some absent. The profile shows about 260,000 clones, around four fifths of them singletons. The sample taken for sequencing was PBMCs or T cells enriched from blood (not recorded which). The receptors derive from a man aged 25 to 45 with acute COVID-19.

This clone was counted only a few times. The rearrangement uses TRBV19 and TRBJ2-1, with 12 positions matching TRBD1. The V and J ends lost 3 bases and 10 bases, in that order; junction bases with no gene match: 10. This CDR3 comprises 16 residues. CDR1 is LNHDA and CDR2 is SQIVND in the germline V gene (reference sequence). The CDR3 reads CASSIRLGQGAREQFF. In DNA form, the CDR3 reads TGTGCCAGTAGTATCCGACTGGGACAGGGGGCGCGGGAGCAGTTCTTC.

The V gene is TRBV11-3, the J gene TRBJ2-1; 7 bases match TRBD2. Trimming at V came to 3 bases and at J to 5 bases, leaving 7 bases not matched to a gene. The CDR3 runs to 15 residues. Germline V gene lookup returns CDR1 SGHNT and CDR2 YENEEA. The CDR3 bases are TGTGCCAGCAGCTTGCCAGCGGGACTGAACAATGAGCAGTTCTTC. It specifies CASSLPAGLNNEQFF.

The rearrangement joins TRBV7-9 to TRBJ2-2, with TRBD2 matching 10 bases. The germline gives CDR1 SEHNR, CDR2 FQNEAQ (reference sequence). The CDR3 is 15 residues long. After removal of 5 bases from V and 4 bases from J, the junction contained 4 bases not matched to a gene. CDR3 sequence: CASSKLAGTTGELFF. In nucleotides, the CDR3 is TGTGCCAGCAGCAAACTAGCGGGGACCACCGGGGAGCTGTTTTTT. The full variable domain, rest sourced from reference TRBV7-9 and TRBJ2-2, is DTGVSQNPRHKITKRGQNVTFRCDPISEHNRLYWYRQTLGQGPEFLTYFQNEAQLEKSRLLSDRFSAERPKGSFSTLEIQRTEQGDSAMYLCASSKLAGTTGELFFGEGSRLTVL.

The CDR3 DNA reads TGTGCCAGCATAGACGGCGGGAACTCCTACAATGAGCAGTTCTTC. This encodes CASIDGGNSYNEQFF. This chain connects TRBV5-6 to TRBJ2-1; weak D call: TRBD2 (6 bases). V was cut by 6 bases and J by 0 bases, with 13 bases left in between. Per the germline V gene, CDR1 is SGHDT and CDR2 is YYEEEE. This CDR3 spans 15 amino acids.

CDR3 region: CASSETRDNYGYTF. DNA of the CDR3: TGTGCCAGCAGTGAAACACGGGATAACTATGGCTACACCTTC. This chain links TRBV6-1 with TRBJ1-2; D is undetermined. The V end lost 2 bases, the J end lost 1 base, and 8 bases lay between the germline ends. CDR3 length: 14 residues. Germline CDR1 reads MNHNS; CDR2 reads SASEGT.

J is TRBJ2-7 and V is TRBV28; 7 bases match TRBD2. V lost 3 bases to trimming and J lost 6 bases; unmatched junction nucleotides: 5. Germline CDR1 reads MDHEN; CDR2 reads SYDVKM. The CDR3 covers 13 residues. The CDR3 DNA follows: TGTGCCAGCAGTTTTCGCGGGGGAGGCGAGCAGTACGTC. This translates into CASSFRGGGEQYV.

About this clone itself: Other DNA sequences in the sample encode the same CDR3. The V call is TRBV6-4, the J call TRBJ2-2; tentative D call: TRBD1 (5 bases). The V end was cut by 2 bases, the J end by 4 bases, with 5 bases between. The CDR3 contains 13 residues. Germline loops: CDR1 MRHNA, CDR2 SNTAGT. In DNA, the CDR3 is TGTGCCAGCAGTGACAGGGGCACCGGGGAGCTGTTTTTT. Translation: CASSDRGTGELFF.

The chain has TRBV9 and TRBJ2-1; 7 nucleotides match TRBD1. Losses at the gene ends were 1 base for V and 7 bases for J; bases not matched to a gene: 11. The CDR3 runs 16 residues. CDR1 SGDLS and CDR2 YYNGEE come from the germline V gene. DNA for the CDR3: TGTGCCAGCAGCGTATCTGAAGGGGGCTGGGCTAATGAGCAGTTCTTC. This codes for CASSVSEGGWANEQFF. The full variable domain, with the rest looked up from reference TRBV9 and TRBJ2-1, is DSGVTQTPKHLITATGQRVTLRCSPRSGDLSVYWYQQSLDQGLQFLIQYYNGEERAKGNILERFSAQQFPDLHSELNLSSLELGDSALYFCASSVSEGGWANEQFFGPGTRLTVL.

The chain joins TRBV6-5 to TRBJ2-2, with TRBD1 matching 7 bases. The CDR3 runs to 15 residues. CDR1 is MNHEY, CDR2 SVGAGI, per germline. The junction had 5 bases not matched to a gene; V was cut back by 4 bases and J by 3 bases. The CDR3 protein is CASSFTGAHTGELFF. CDR3 DNA: TGTGCCAGCAGTTTCACAGGGGCCCACACCGGGGAGCTGTTTTTT.

V is TRBV18 and J is TRBJ1-3; D is undetermined. The ends were cut back, 2 bases at V and 6 bases at J, with 8 bases in the middle. CDR1 is KGHSH and CDR2 is LQKENI in the germline V gene. CDR3 length equals 13 residues. The CDR3, as DNA: TGTGCCAGCTCACCATCCCGGGAAAACACCATATATTTT. Its protein is CASSPSRENTIYF.

The J gene is TRBJ2-2, the V gene TRBV7-2; D is ambiguous. V dropped 1 base and J dropped 3 bases, with 12 bases sitting between them. This CDR3 spans 16 amino acids. In germline, CDR1 is SGHTA, CDR2 FQGNSA. In DNA form, the CDR3 reads TGTGCCAGCAGCTTAGGAGCTGGTGTGGACACCGGGGAGCTGTTTTTT. It codes for CASSLGAGVDTGELFF. Full variable domain (remainder filled in from reference TRBV7-2 and TRBJ2-2): GAGVSQSPSNKVTEKGKDVELRCDPISGHTALYWYRQSLGQGLEFLIYFQGNSAPDKSGLPSDRFSAERTGGSVSTLTIQRTQQEDSAVYLCASSLGAGVDTGELFFGEGSRLTVL.

The chain has TRBV5-1 and TRBJ2-6; D is unclear. Germline CDR1 reads SGHRS; CDR2 reads YFSETQ. Trimming left V 0 bases short and J 0 bases short, with 7 bases between. The CDR3 is 16 amino acids. This CDR3 reads CASSLGGFSGANVLTF. CDR3 nucleotides: TGCGCCAGCAGCTTGGGCGGATTCTCTGGGGCCAACGTCCTGACTTTC.

The chain uses TRBV6-6 and TRBJ2-1; tentatively, D is TRBD2 (6 bases). Germline values: CDR1 MNHNY, CDR2 SVGAGI (reference sequence). CDR3 length: 15 amino acids. Deletions cut 1 base from V and 4 bases from J, with 11 bases between. CDR3 nucleotide sequence: TGTGCCAGCAGTTACTATTCGGGAGTTTACAATGAGCAGTTCTTC. Its protein product is CASSYYSGVYNEQFF.

The chain carries TRBV28 and TRBJ1-1; no reliable D call. The CDR3 extends over 14 amino acids. Germline V lookup: CDR1 MDHEN, CDR2 SYDVKM. V was pared by 10 bases and J by 1 base, with 16 bases between. CDR3 protein: CATLQRLGNTEAFF. CDR3 bases: TGTGCCACCCTTCAGCGCTTGGGGAACACTGAAGCTTTCTTT.

The chain carries TRBV9 and TRBJ2-3; 10 nucleotides align to TRBD1. J gave up 1 base and V 3 bases, and 8 bases lay outside the gene matches. The CDR3 length is 17 residues. Germline V lookup: CDR1 SGDLS, CDR2 YYNGEE. The CDR3 is CASSAGSGTGGTDTQYF. The CDR3, as DNA: TGTGCCAGCAGCGCGGGGTCCGGGACAGGGGGCACAGATACGCAGTATTTT. The complete variable domain, with remaining parts taken from reference TRBV9 and TRBJ2-3, reads DSGVTQTPKHLITATGQRVTLRCSPRSGDLSVYWYQQSLDQGLQFLIQYYNGEERAKGNILERFSAQQFPDLHSELNLSSLELGDSALYFCASSAGSGTGGTDTQYFGPGTRLTVL.

This clone was picked up one time. The J gene is TRBJ2-1, the V gene TRBV27, with 12 bases that match TRBD2. Germline CDR1 reads MNHEY; CDR2 reads SMNVEV (reference sequence). V trimming: 3 bases; J trimming: 6 bases; junction bases outside the gene matches: 6. This CDR3 spans 16 amino acids. The DNA for the CDR3 is TGTGCCAGCAGTTTCCCCACTAGCGGGAGGCGCAATGAGCAGTTCTTC. Its translation is CASSFPTSGRRNEQFF.